One and the same sample provided the 20 T cell receptor beta chains below, sequenced in a study of T-cell memory formation after mild COVID-19. Each CDR3 protein is one row after TCRdb ran MiXCR on the 5' RACE reads. In the table there are 200,000 to 250,000 distinct CDR3 sequences, 8.5% to 9.5% of which are singletons. The specimen was PBMCs or a T cell subset sorted from them (not recorded which). These receptors were taken from a man younger than 35 who had mild COVID-19 (a few samples of this study predate the infection). Cell type and time point are not known.

The table lists this clonotype with a few counts. This chain joins TRBV6-2 or TRBV6-3 and TRBJ2-1; possibly TRBD1 for D (6 bases). Germline CDR1 MNHEY, CDR2 SVGEGT. The CDR3 spans 15 residues. Trimming removed 6 bases from V and 0 bases from J, with 12 bases in between. CDR3 region: CASSRRGPSYNEQFF. The CDR3 nucleotides read TGTGCCAGCAGCCGCAGGGGACCCTCCTACAATGAGCAGTTCTTC.

There are a few counts of this clonotype. V and J are TRBV7-8 and TRBJ2-2; perhaps TRBD1 as D (6 bases). V was trimmed by 4 bases and J by 0 bases, leaving 18 bases between them. Germline V gives CDR1 SGHVS, CDR2 FQNEAQ. The CDR3 length is 18 residues. The CDR3 reads CASSSRDRSPTNTGELFF. CDR3 nucleotides: TGTGCCAGCAGCTCCCGCGACAGGTCCCCAACGAACACCGGGGAGCTGTTTTTT. Using reference TRBV7-8 and TRBJ2-2 for the parts outside the CDR3, the full variable domain is GAGVSQSPRYKVAKRGQDVALRCDPISGHVSLFWYQQALGQGPEFLTYFQNEAQLDKSGLPSDRFFAERPEGSVSTLKIQRTQQEDSAVYLCASSSRDRSPTNTGELFFGEGSRLTVL.

This clonotype has more than one count but fewer than ten. V gene TRBV20-1 combines with J gene TRBJ2-1; 7 bases align to TRBD2. With V trimmed by 3 bases and J by 4 bases, 9 bases remained unmatched. This CDR3 is built from 15 residues. From germline, CDR1 is DFQATT and CDR2 SNEGSKA (reference sequence). CDR3 loop: CSASRAGVNYNEQFF. The DNA of the CDR3 is TGCAGTGCTAGTCGCGCGGGGGTAAATTACAATGAGCAGTTCTTC.

This clonotype showed up many times. This chain uses TRBV27 with TRBJ2-2; D uncertain. V lost 8 bases and J 4 bases, leaving 11 bases between the germline ends. The CDR3 has 13 amino acids. CDR1 is MNHEY and CDR2 is SMNVEV in the germline V gene (reference sequence). This CDR3 reads CASGLLSTGELFF. As DNA, the CDR3 is TGTGCCAGCGGGCTTCTCTCCACCGGGGAGCTGTTTTTT.

This clonotype was picked up a small number of times. V and J are TRBV20-1 and TRBJ2-5; no clear D. Germline V lookup: CDR1 DFQATT, CDR2 SNEGSKA (reference sequence). The V end was cut by 5 bases, the J end by 9 bases, with 16 bases between. The CDR3 has 12 amino acids. CDR3 coding DNA: TGCAGTGCTTTCAACGGGCCGAATTCCCAGTACTTC. Residues: CSAFNGPNSQYF.

This clonotype was observed a few times. The chain employs TRBV3-1 and TRBJ2-7, with 10 bases identical to TRBD2. In germline, CDR1 is LGHDT, CDR2 YNNKEL (reference sequence). The CDR3 is 15 amino acids. The trim removed 6 bases at V and 6 bases at J, leaving 11 bases unmatched. In nucleotides, the CDR3 is TGTGCCAGCAGTCCAGCGGGGGGGGGTCGAGTCGAGCAGTACTTC. This codes for CASSPAGGGRVEQYF.

The rearrangement joins TRBV18 to TRBJ2-7; D possibly corresponds to TRBD1 (5 bases). The germline gives CDR1 KGHSH, CDR2 LQKENI. The germline V and J ends were trimmed by 8 bases and 6 bases, with 20 bases remaining between them. This CDR3 has 14 residues. DNA for the CDR3: TGTGCCAGCACCTCGAGCAGGGCCGAGGTCGAGCAGTACTTC. It is translated as CASTSSRAEVEQYF. The whole variable domain, remainder taken from reference TRBV18 and TRBJ2-7, is NAGVMQNPRHLVRRRGQEARLRCSPMKGHSHVYWYRQLPEEGLKFMVYLQKENIIDESGMPKERFSAEFPKEGPSILRIQQVVRGDSAAYFCASTSSRAEVEQYFGPGTRLTVT.

The chain joins TRBV5-1 to TRBJ2-2, with 13 positions matching TRBD2. The CDR3 consists of 18 residues. Germline V gene lookup returns CDR1 SGHRS and CDR2 YFSETQ. Unmatched junction bases numbered 8, after V lost 2 bases and J lost 4 bases. The CDR3: CASSFGLAGVPVTGELFF. CDR3 coding DNA: TGCGCCAGCAGCTTTGGACTAGCGGGGGTTCCGGTCACCGGGGAGCTGTTTTTT.

This clonotype was picked up a small number of times. This chain connects TRBV7-2 to TRBJ1-2; tentatively, D is TRBD1 (5 bases). CDR1 is SGHTA, CDR2 FQGNSA, per germline. V dropped 5 bases and J dropped 8 bases, with 15 bases sitting between them. The CDR3 consists of 13 residues. CDR3 DNA sequence: TGTGCCAGCAGCCCATCCAGGGCGTGGGGCTACACCTTC. It specifies CASSPSRAWGYTF.

The rearrangement uses TRBV20-1 and TRBJ2-3; unclear D gene. V was shortened by 5 bases and J by 7 bases, with 13 bases between the two germline ends. Germline CDR1 DFQATT, CDR2 SNEGSKA (reference sequence). The CDR3 contains 12 residues. CDR3: CSASPRPYTQYF. CDR3 DNA sequence: TGCAGTGCTTCTCCTAGACCCTATACGCAGTATTTT.

This chain joins TRBV7-2 and TRBJ2-2; 7 bases align to TRBD1. CDR3 size: 15 residues. The germline V gene encodes CDR1 SGHTA and CDR2 FQGNSA. V lost 6 bases and J lost 4; bases outside the gene matches: 8. The CDR3 nucleotides read TGTGCCAGCAGGTTTTCGCAGGGGGTCACCGGGGAGCTGTTTTTT. Translation gives CASRFSQGVTGELFF.

This clonotype was detected only a few times. The chain uses TRBV5-6 and TRBJ1-1, with D perhaps matching TRBD1 (5 bases). Germline V gives CDR1 SGHDT, CDR2 YYEEEE. Between the trimmed V and J ends, which lost 0 bases and 8 bases, there was a span of 5 bases. The CDR3 spans 11 residues. The CDR3 region has the DNA TGTGCCAGCAGCTTGGACAGGGAAGCTTTCTTT. Protein sequence: CASSLDREAFF.

The chain carries TRBV12-3 or TRBV12-4 and TRBJ2-7; TRBD2 agrees at 9 bases. The CDR3 covers 13 residues. V lost 6 bases and J lost 6; bases outside the gene matches: 6. CDR3 residues: CASSPGLAGEQYF. Written as DNA, the CDR3 is TGTGCCAGCAGCCCGGGACTAGCAGGCGAGCAGTACTTC.

This chain links TRBV20-1 with TRBJ1-6; no firm D call. Germline V CDR1 and CDR2: DFQATT, SNEGSKA (reference sequence). This CDR3 is 13 amino acids long. Trimming stripped 6 bases from V and 6 bases from J, with 12 bases between. The CDR3 is CSARNGINSPLHF. CDR3 coding DNA: TGCAGTGCAAGAAACGGGATTAATTCACCCCTCCACTTT.

The chain joins TRBV6-5 to TRBJ2-6, with D unclear. The V gene's germline CDR1 is MNHEY and CDR2 SVGAGI. The length of the CDR3 is 15 residues. The V gene lost 2 bases and the J gene lost 3 bases, with 8 bases spanning the gap. CDR3 amino acids: CASSYGVNGANVLTF. The CDR3 bases are TGTGCCAGCAGTTACGGGGTTAATGGGGCCAACGTCCTGACTTTC.

There are many counts of this clonotype. The V and J genes are TRBV7-2 and TRBJ1-5, with D hard to call. This CDR3 contains 13 residues. V lost 0 bases to trimming and J lost 4 bases, with 4 bases between them. Germline-derived CDR1 and CDR2 are SGHTA and FQGNSA. As DNA, the CDR3 is TGTGCCAGCAGCTTAGCGCCAAATCAGCCCCAGCATTTT. Protein product: CASSLAPNQPQHF.

Of note for this clonotype: At one end, the junction sequence differs from germline, possibly due to a read error. The CDR3 is CASSLAGLSGYTF. DNA for the CDR3: TGTGCCAGCAGCCTAGCAGGCCTATCTGGCTACACCTTC. The rearrangement links TRBV7-2 to TRBJ1-2; no reliable D call. Germline V CDR1 and CDR2: SGHTA, FQGNSA. CDR3 length equals 13 residues.

This clonotype was counted between two and nine times. The CDR3 is CASSWDGRYTEAFF. The CDR3 DNA reads TGTGCCAGCAGCTGGGACGGCCGTTACACTGAAGCTTTCTTT. The V call is TRBV7-2, the J call TRBJ1-1; possibly TRBD1 for D (5 bases). The CDR3 is 14 residues long. Germline V lookup: CDR1 SGHTA, CDR2 FQGNSA. Trimming pared 4 bases from V and 3 bases from J, leaving 12 bases between.

The chain recombines TRBV5-4 with TRBJ1-2; 7 nucleotides match TRBD1. Germline trimming cut 4 bases from V and 4 bases from J; bases unmatched to any gene: 7. Germline CDR1 SGHNT, CDR2 YYREEE (reference sequence). This CDR3 region has 14 residues. The CDR3 nucleotides are TGTGCCAGCAGCGGGCGGGACAGTCTCTATGGCTACACCTTC. This sequence encodes CASSGRDSLYGYTF.

The sample holds a few counts of this clonotype. This chain uses TRBV5-6 with TRBJ2-2, with D tentatively TRBD2 (5 bases). Germline values: CDR1 SGHDT, CDR2 YYEEEE. This CDR3 region has 13 residues. V was clipped by 2 bases and J by 6 bases, with 8 bases between them. The CDR3 DNA reads TGTGCCAGCAGCTTCAGGCGGGCCGGGGAGCTGTTTTTT. Its translation is CASSFRRAGELFF.